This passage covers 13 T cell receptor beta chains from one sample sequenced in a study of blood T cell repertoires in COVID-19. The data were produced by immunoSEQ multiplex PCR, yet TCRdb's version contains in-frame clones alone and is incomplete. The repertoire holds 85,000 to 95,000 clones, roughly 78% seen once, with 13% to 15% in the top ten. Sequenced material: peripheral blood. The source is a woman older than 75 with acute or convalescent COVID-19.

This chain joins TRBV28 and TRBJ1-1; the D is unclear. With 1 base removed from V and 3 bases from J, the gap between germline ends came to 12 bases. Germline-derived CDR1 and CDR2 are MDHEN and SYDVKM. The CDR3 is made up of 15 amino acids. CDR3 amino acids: CASSLLASTHTEAFF. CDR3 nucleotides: TGTGCCAGCAGTTTATTAGCCAGTACTCACACTGAAGCTTTCTTT.

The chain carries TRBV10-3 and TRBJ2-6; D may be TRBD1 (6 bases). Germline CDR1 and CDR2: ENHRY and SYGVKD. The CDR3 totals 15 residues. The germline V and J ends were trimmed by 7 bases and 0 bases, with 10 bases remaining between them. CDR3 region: CAITGQLSGANVLTF. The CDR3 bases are TGTGCCATCACAGGACAGCTCTCTGGGGCCAACGTCCTGACTTTC.

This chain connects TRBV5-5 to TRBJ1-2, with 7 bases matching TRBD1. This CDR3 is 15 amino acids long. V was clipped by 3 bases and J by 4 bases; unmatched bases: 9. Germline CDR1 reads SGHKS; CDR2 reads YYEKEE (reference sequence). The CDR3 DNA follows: TGTGCCAGCAGCTCGTACAGGGGAGAGATCTATGGCTACACCTTC. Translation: CASSSYRGEIYGYTF.

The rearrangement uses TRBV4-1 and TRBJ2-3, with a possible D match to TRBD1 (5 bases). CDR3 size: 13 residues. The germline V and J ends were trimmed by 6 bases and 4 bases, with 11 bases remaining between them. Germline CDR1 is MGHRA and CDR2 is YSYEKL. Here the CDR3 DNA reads TGCGCCAGCAGGGGGCCGCTATCAGATACGCAGTATTTT. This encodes CASRGPLSDTQYF.

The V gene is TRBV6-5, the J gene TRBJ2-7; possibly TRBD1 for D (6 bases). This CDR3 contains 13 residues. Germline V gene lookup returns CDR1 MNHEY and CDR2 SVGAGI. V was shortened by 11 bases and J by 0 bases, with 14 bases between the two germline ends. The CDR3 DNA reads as TGTGCCGTGGTGGGGGCCGACTCCTACGAGCAGTACTTC. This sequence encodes CAVVGADSYEQYF.

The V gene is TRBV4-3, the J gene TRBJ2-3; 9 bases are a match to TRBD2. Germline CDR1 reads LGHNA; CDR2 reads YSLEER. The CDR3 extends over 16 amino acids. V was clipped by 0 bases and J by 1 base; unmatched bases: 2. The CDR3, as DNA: TGCGCCAGCAGCCAAGATGCTAGCGGGGGCACAGATACGCAGTATTTT. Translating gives CASSQDASGGTDTQYF.

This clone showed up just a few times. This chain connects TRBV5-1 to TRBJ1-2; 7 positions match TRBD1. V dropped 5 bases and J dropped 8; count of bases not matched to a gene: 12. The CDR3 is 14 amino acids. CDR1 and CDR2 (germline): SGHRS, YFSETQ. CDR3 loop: CASRPTTGDAGYTF. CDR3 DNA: TGCGCCAGCAGGCCTACTACAGGGGATGCGGGCTACACCTTC.

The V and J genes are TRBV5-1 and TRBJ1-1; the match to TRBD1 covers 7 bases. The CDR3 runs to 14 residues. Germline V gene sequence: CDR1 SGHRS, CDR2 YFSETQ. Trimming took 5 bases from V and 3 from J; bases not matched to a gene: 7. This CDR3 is CASRLQGMDTEAFF. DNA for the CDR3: TGCGCCAGCAGGTTACAGGGGATGGACACTGAAGCTTTCTTT.

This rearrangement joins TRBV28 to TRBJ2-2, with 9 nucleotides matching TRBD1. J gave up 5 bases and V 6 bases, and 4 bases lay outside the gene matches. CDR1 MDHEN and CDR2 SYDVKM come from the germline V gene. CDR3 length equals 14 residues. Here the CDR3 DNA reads TGTGCCAGCAGACAGGGGGCACGGACCGGGGAGCTGTTTTTT. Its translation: CASRQGARTGELFF.

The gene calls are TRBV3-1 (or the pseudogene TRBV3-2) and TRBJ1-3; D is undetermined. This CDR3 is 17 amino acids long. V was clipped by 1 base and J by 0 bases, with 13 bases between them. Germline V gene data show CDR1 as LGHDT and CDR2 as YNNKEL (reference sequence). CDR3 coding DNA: TGTGCCAGCAGCCAAGGTTTGGTCGGGAGCTCTGGAAACACCATATATTTT. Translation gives CASSQGLVGSSGNTIYF.

CDR3 coding DNA: TGTGCCAGCAGCTTAGCCCCCCCGGGTTCTTCTGGAAACACCATATATTTT. The encoded protein is CASSLAPPGSSGNTIYF. The chain is built from TRBV7-2 and TRBJ1-3; D is undetermined. CDR3 size: 17 residues. Per germline, CDR1 SGHTA and CDR2 FQGNSA. Trimming stripped 0 bases from V and 1 base from J, with 13 bases between.

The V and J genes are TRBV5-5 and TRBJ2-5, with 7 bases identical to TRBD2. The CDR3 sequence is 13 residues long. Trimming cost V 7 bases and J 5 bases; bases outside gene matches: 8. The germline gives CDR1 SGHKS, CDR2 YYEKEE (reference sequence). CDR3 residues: CASQVRLAETQYF. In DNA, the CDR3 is TGTGCCAGCCAAGTAAGACTAGCCGAGACCCAGTACTTC.

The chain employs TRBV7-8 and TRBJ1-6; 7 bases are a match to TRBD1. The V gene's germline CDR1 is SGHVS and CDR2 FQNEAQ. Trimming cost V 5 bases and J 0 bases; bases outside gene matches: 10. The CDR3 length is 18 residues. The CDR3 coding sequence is TGTGCCAGCAGCCAGACAGGGCCGTCGAGCTCCTATAATTCACCCCTCCACTTT. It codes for CASSQTGPSSSYNSPLHF.